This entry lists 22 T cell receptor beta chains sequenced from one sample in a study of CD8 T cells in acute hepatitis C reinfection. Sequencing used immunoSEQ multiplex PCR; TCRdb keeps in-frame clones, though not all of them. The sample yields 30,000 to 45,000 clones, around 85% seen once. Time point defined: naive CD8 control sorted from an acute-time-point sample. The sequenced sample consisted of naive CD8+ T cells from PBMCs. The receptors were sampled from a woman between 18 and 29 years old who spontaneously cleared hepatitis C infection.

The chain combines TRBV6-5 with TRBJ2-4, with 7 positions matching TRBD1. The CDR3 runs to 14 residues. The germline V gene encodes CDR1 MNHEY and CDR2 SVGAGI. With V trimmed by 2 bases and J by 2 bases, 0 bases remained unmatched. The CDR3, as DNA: TGTGCCAGCAGTTACAGGGGGCCCAAAAACATTCAGTACTTC. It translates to CASSYRGPKNIQYF.

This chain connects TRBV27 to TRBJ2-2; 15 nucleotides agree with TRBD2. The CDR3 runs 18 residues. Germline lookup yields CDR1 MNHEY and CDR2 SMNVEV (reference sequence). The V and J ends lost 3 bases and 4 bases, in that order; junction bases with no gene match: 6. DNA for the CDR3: TGTGCCAGCAGTTTTCGGACTAGCGGGAGGGGTACCACCGGGGAGCTGTTTTTT. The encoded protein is CASSFRTSGRGTTGELFF.

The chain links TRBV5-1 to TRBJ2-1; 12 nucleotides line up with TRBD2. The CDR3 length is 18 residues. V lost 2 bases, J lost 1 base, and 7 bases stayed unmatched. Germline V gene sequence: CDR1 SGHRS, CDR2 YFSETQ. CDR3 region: CASSFPSGRALSYNEQFF. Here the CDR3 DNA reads TGCGCCAGCAGCTTTCCTAGCGGGAGGGCCCTTTCCTACAATGAGCAGTTCTTC.

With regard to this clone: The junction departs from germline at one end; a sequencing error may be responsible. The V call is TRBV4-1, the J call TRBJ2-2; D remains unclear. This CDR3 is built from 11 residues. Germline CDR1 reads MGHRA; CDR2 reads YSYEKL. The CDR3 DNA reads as TGTGCCAGCAGTCCTAATGGGGAGCTGTTTTTT. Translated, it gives CASSPNGELFF.

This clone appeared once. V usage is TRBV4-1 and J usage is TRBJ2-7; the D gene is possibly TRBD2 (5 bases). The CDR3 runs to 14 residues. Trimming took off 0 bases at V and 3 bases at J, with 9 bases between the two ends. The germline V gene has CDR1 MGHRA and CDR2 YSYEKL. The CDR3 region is CASSQEPGSYEQYF. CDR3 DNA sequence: TGCGCCAGCAGCCAAGAGCCGGGGAGCTACGAGCAGTACTTC.

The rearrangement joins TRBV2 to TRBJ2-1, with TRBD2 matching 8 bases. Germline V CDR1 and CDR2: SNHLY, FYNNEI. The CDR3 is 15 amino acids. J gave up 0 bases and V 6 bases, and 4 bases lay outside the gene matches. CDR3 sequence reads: CASRRSGSSYNEQFF. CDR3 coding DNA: TGTGCCAGCAGGCGCAGCGGGAGCTCCTACAATGAGCAGTTCTTC.

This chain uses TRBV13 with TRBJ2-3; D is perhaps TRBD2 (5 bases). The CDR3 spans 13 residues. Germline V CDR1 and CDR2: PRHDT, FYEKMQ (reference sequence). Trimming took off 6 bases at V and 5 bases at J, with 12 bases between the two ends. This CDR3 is CASSQTAGDTQYF. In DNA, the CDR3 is TGTGCCAGCAGTCAGACGGCGGGAGATACGCAGTATTTT.

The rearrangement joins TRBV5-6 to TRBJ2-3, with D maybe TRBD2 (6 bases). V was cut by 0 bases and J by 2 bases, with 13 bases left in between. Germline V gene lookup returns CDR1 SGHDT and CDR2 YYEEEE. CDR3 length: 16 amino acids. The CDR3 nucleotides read TGTGCCAGCAGCTTGGCGTGGGAGGCCGTCACAGATACGCAGTATTTT. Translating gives CASSLAWEAVTDTQYF.

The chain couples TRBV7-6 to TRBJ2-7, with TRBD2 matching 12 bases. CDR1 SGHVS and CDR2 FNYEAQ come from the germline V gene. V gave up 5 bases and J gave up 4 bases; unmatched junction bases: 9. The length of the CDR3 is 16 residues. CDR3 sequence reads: CASSPPLAGGQYEQYF. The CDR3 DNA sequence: TGTGCCAGCAGCCCTCCTCTAGCGGGAGGGCAATACGAGCAGTACTTC. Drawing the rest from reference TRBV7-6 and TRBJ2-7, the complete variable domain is GAGVSQSPRYKVTKRGQDVALRCDPISGHVSLYWYRQALGQGPEFLTYFNYEAQQDKSGLPNDRFSAERPEGSISTLTIQRTEQRDSAMYRCASSPPLAGGQYEQYFGPGTRLTVT.

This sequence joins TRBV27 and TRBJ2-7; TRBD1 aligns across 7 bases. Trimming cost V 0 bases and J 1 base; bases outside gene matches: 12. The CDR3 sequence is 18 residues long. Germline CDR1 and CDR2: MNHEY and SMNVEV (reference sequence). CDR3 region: CASSLSISTGPESYEQYF. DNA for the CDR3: TGTGCCAGCAGTTTATCTATCTCGACAGGGCCGGAATCCTACGAGCAGTACTTC.

The CDR3 nucleotides read TGCGCCAGTCTCGGGACGGACTTGACCTATGGCTACACCTTC. It is translated as CASLGTDLTYGYTF. The chain employs TRBV10-2 and TRBJ1-2; D might be TRBD1 (5 bases). The germline V gene has CDR1 WSHSY and CDR2 SAAADI. The CDR3 extends over 14 amino acids. The ends were cut back, 9 bases at V and 4 bases at J, with 18 bases in the middle.

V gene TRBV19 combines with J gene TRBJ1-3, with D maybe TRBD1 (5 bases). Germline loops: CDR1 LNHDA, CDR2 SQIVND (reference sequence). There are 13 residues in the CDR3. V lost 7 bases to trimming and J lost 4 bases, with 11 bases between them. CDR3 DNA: TGTGCCAGTACGGGGACGGGAGGAAACACCATATATTTT. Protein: CASTGTGGNTIYF.

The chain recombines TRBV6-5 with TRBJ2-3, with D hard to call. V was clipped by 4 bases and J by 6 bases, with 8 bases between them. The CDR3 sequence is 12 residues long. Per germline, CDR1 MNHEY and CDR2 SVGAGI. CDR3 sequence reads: CASSSTADTQYF. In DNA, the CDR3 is TGTGCCAGCAGTTCCACTGCGGATACGCAGTATTTT.

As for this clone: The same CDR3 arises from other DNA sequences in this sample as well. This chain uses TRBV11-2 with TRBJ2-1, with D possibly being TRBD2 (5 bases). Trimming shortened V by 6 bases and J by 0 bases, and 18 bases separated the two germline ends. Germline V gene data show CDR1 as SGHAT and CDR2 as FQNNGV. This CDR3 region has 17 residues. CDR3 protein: CASRAPTGKSSYNEQFF. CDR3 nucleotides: TGTGCCAGCAGGGCCCCTACCGGGAAGAGCTCCTACAATGAGCAGTTCTTC. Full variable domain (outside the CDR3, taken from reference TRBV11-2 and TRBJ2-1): EAGVAQSPRYKIIEKRQSVAFWCNPISGHATLYWYQQILGQGPKLLIQFQNNGVVDDSQLPKDRFSAERLKGVDSTLKIQPAKLEDSAVYLCASRAPTGKSSYNEQFFGPGTRLTVL.

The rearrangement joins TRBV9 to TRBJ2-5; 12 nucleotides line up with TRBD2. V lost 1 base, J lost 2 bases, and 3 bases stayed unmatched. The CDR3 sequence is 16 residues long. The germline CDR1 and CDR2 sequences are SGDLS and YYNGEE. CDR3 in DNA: TGTGCCAGCAGCGTAATAGGACTAGCGGGACAAGAGACCCAGTACTTC. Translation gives CASSVIGLAGQETQYF.

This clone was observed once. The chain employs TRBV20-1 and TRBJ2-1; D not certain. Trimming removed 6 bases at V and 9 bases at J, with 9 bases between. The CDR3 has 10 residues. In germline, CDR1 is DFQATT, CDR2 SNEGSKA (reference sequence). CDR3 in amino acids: CSAEDPEQFF. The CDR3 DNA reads TGCAGTGCCGAGGATCCTGAGCAGTTCTTC.

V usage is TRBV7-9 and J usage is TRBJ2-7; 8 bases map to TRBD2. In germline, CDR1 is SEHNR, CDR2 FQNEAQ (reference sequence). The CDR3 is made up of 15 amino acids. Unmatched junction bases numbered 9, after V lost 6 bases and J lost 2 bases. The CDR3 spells CASRPSGTRTYEQYF. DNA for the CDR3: TGTGCCAGCAGACCCTCCGGGACTAGAACCTACGAGCAGTACTTC.

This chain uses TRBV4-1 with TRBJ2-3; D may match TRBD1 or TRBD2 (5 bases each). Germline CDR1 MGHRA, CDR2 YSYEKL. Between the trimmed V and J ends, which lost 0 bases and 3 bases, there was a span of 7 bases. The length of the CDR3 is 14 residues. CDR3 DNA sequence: TGCGCCAGCAGCCAAGAATGGGGGACAGATACGCAGTATTTT. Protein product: CASSQEWGTDTQYF.

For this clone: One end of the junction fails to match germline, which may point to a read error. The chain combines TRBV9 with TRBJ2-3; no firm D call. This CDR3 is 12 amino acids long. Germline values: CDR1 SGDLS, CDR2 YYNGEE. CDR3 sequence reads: CASTVEGDTQYF. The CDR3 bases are TGTGCCAGCACCGTAGAAGGAGATACGCAGTATTTT.

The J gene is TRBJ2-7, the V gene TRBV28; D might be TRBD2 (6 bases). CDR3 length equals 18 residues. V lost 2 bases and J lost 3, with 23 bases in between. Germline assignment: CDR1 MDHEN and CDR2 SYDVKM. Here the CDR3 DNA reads TGTGCCAGCAGTTTAGGACTATTTAAGAAAACGGCGGACTACGAGCAGTACTTC. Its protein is CASSLGLFKKTADYEQYF.

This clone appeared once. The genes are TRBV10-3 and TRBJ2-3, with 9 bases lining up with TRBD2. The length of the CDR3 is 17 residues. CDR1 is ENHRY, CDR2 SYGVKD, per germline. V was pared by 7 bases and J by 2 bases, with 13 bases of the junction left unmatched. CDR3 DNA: TGTGCCATCACCTCGAGCCCCCTAGCGGGGATCACAGATACGCAGTATTTT. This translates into CAITSSPLAGITDTQYF.

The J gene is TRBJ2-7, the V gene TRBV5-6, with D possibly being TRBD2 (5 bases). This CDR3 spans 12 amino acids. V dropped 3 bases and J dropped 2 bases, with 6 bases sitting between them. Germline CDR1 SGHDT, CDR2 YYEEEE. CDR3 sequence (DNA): TGTGCCAGCAGCTCCGGGGCCTACGAGCAGTACTTC. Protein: CASSSGAYEQYF.